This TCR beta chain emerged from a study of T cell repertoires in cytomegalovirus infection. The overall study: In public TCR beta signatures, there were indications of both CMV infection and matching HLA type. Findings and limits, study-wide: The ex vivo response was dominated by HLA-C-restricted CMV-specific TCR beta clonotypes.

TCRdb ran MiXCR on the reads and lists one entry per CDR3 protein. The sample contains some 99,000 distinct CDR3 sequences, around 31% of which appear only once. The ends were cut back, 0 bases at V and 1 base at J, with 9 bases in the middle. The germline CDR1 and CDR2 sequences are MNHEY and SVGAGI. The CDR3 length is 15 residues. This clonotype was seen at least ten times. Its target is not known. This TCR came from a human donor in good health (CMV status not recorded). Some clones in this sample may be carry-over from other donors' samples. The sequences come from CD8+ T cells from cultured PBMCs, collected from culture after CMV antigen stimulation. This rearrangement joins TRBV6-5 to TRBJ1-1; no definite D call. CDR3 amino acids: CASSYSYGQNTEAFF. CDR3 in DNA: TGTGCCAGCAGTTACTCGTACGGGCAGAACACTGAAGCTTTCTTT.